This entry lists 14 T cell receptor beta chains sequenced from one sample in a study of monozygotic twins with cystic fibrosis. TCRdb's table, derived via immunoSEQ multiplex PCR, lists solely in-frame clones and lacks some. The table lists approximately 25,000 clones, 91% of them singletons. The sequencing sample was made of blood. The receptors shown here come from a girl aged 2 to 10 with cystic fibrosis.

The rearrangement links TRBV7-9 to TRBJ2-7, with 9 bases that match TRBD1. Germline CDR1 reads SEHNR; CDR2 reads FQNEAQ (reference sequence). The CDR3 covers 13 residues. V gave up 6 bases and J gave up 3 bases; unmatched junction bases: 3. This chain's CDR3 is CASRGDRDYEQYF. The CDR3 DNA is TGTGCCAGCAGGGGGGACAGGGACTACGAGCAGTACTTC. The whole variable domain, filled in from reference TRBV7-9 and TRBJ2-7, reads DTGVSQNPRHKITKRGQNVTFRCDPISEHNRLYWYRQTLGQGPEFLTYFQNEAQLEKSRLLSDRFSAERPKGSFSTLEIQRTEQGDSAMYLCASRGDRDYEQYFGPGTRLTVT.

This clone was seen once. CDR3 DNA sequence: TGCGCCAGCAGCCAAGATCTTCAGGTTGGCTACACCTTC. It codes for CASSQDLQVGYTF. The gene calls are TRBV4-3 and TRBJ1-2; D unresolved. Germline values: CDR1 LGHNA, CDR2 YSLEER. The CDR3 length is 13 residues. V was shortened by 0 bases and J by 7 bases, with 9 bases between the two germline ends.

This clone was observed a handful of times. The chain is built from TRBV15 and TRBJ1-5, with a tentative D call TRBD1 (5 bases). CDR1 is LNHNV and CDR2 is YYDKDF in the germline V gene (reference sequence). The CDR3 sequence is 13 residues long. The ends were cut back, 4 bases at V and 6 bases at J, with 10 bases in the middle. Here the CDR3 reads CATSMRGSQPQHF. The CDR3, as DNA: TGTGCCACCAGCATGAGGGGTAGTCAGCCCCAGCATTTT.

CDR3 in DNA: TGCGCCAGCAGCCAAGATAGGAGGAAGGGAGCTTTCTTT. Translation gives CASSQDRRKGAFF. The V gene is TRBV4-3, the J gene TRBJ1-1, with unresolved D. Trimming shortened V by 0 bases and J by 10 bases, and 12 bases separated the two germline ends. The CDR3 covers 13 residues. Germline values: CDR1 LGHNA, CDR2 YSLEER.

V and J are TRBV19 and TRBJ1-1; D gene unclear. Germline CDR1 is LNHDA and CDR2 is SQIVND (reference sequence). The CDR3 sequence is 18 residues long. The V and J ends lost 6 bases and 4 bases respectively, with 27 bases between them. The CDR3 DNA sequence: TGTGCCAGTAGCGTATGGGCCCATGCGCCTGGGGAACTCACTGAAGCTTTCTTT. This gives the protein CASSVWAHAPGELTEAFF.

This rearrangement joins TRBV5-4 to TRBJ2-2; D is uncertain. The CDR3 is made up of 13 amino acids. The V end lost 0 bases, the J end lost 5 bases, and 5 bases lay between the germline ends. From germline, CDR1 is SGHNT and CDR2 YYREEE (reference sequence). This CDR3 is CASSLEETGELFF. Here the CDR3 DNA reads TGTGCCAGCAGCTTGGAAGAAACCGGGGAGCTGTTTTTT.

The chain recombines TRBV21-1 with TRBJ2-3; the table's TRBD2 call for D was not verified on the DNA. TRBV21-1 is a known pseudogene. The CDR3 covers 13 residues. The CDR3 sequence: CASSKGLTDTQYF. The CDR3 DNA reads as TGTGCCAGCAGCAAGGGACTTACAGATACGCAGTATTTT.

This chain connects TRBV19 to TRBJ1-2; TRBD1 aligns across 7 bases. The germline V gene has CDR1 LNHDA and CDR2 SQIVND (reference sequence). The trim removed 3 bases at V and 7 bases at J, leaving 11 bases unmatched. This CDR3 is 15 amino acids long. The CDR3 DNA reads as TGTGCCAGTAGTATGGGACAGCTCAACCTGGGTGGCTACACCTTC. Protein product: CASSMGQLNLGGYTF.

V and J are TRBV6-5 and TRBJ1-6, with no clear D. The CDR3 has 14 amino acids. Germline V gives CDR1 MNHEY, CDR2 SVGAGI. Trimming took 7 bases from V and 7 from J, leaving 14 bases between them. The CDR3 nucleotides are TGTGCCAGCATCCGGACTGTTACGAATTCACCCCTCCACTTT. This sequence encodes CASIRTVTNSPLHF.

The chain recombines TRBV29-1 with TRBJ1-4; D gene uncertain. Trimming took 4 bases from V and 3 from J, leaving 6 bases between them. This CDR3 has 12 amino acids. Per the germline V gene, CDR1 is SQVTM and CDR2 is ANQGSEA. DNA for the CDR3: TGCAGCGTTGGGGCAGCTAATGAAAAACTGTTTTTT. This translates into CSVGAANEKLFF.

The chain employs TRBV10-3 and TRBJ2-3; D gene ambiguous. With 7 bases removed from V and 0 bases from J, the gap between germline ends came to 11 bases. This CDR3 comprises 14 residues. The germline gives CDR1 ENHRY, CDR2 SYGVKD. CDR3 DNA sequence: TGTGCCATCACTCCGGACGGGAGCACAGATACGCAGTATTTT. Protein sequence: CAITPDGSTDTQYF.

This chain joins TRBV29-1 and TRBJ2-3; weak D call: TRBD2 (6 bases). Germline CDR1 SQVTM, CDR2 ANQGSEA. This CDR3 contains 13 residues. V lost 6 bases and J 8 bases, leaving 18 bases between the germline ends. The CDR3 DNA follows: TGCAGCGTAACCGGGACTGCCGTAGGTACGCAGTATTTT. Translating gives CSVTGTAVGTQYF.

This rearrangement joins TRBV11-2 to TRBJ2-2, with unresolved D. V gave up 0 bases and J gave up 6 bases, with 5 bases separating them. Germline lookup yields CDR1 SGHAT and CDR2 FQNNGV. The CDR3 is 13 amino acids. CDR3 bases: TGTGCCAGCAGCTTAGATTGGGCCGGGGAGCTGTTTTTT. It codes for CASSLDWAGELFF.

The chain links TRBV6-5 to TRBJ1-2; D is possibly TRBD1 (5 bases). CDR1 is MNHEY, CDR2 SVGAGI, per germline. The V and J ends lost 2 bases and 8 bases respectively, with 9 bases between them. The CDR3 has 12 residues. CDR3 sequence reads: CASSYPDRGYTF. The CDR3, as DNA: TGTGCCAGCAGTTACCCCGACAGAGGCTACACCTTC.